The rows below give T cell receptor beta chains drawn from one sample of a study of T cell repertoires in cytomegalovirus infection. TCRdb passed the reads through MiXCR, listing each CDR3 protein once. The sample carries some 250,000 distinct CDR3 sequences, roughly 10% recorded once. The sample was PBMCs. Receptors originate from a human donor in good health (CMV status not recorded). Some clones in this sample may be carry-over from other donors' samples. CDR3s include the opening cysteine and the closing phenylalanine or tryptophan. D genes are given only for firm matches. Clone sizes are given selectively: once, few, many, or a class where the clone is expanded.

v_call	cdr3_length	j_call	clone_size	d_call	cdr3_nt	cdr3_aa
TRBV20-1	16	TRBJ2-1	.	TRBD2	TGCAGTGCTAGAGACCCCTCTACTAGCGGGAGGAGTGAGCAGTTCTTC	CSARDPSTSGRSEQFF
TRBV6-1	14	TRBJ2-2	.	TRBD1	TGTGCCAGCAGTGGGGACAGTAACACCGGGGAGCTGTTTTTT	CASSGDSNTGELFF
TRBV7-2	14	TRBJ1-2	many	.	TGTGCCAGCAGCCGCAGGGGCGCCATGGGAGGCTACACCTTC	CASSRRGAMGGYTF
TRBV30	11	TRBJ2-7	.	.	TGTGCCTGGAGTGGAGTTTACGAGCAGTACTTC	CAWSGVYEQYF
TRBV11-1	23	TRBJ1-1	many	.	TGTGCCAGCAGCTTAGAACGGGATTTGGGAACCTCCTCCCCATACTCCATGAACACTGAAGCTTTCTTT	CASSLERDLGTSSPYSMNTEAFF
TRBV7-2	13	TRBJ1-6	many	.	TGTGCCAGCAGCCCTAGGCATCTGTCACCCCTCCACTTT	CASSPRHLSPLHF
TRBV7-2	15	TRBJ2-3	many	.	TGTGCCAGCAGCTTAGCGACAGTTGCCACAGATACGCAGTATTTT	CASSLATVATDTQYF
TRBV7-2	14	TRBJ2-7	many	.	TGTGCCAGCAGCTTGGGGGCCCCCCTCTACGAGCAGTACTTC	CASSLGAPLYEQYF
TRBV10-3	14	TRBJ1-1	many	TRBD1	TGTGCCACGACTCCGACAGGGAGGAACACTGAAGCTTTCTTT	CATTPTGRNTEAFF
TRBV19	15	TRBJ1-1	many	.	TGTGCCAGTAGTCGACCCGAATCCCTGAACACTGAAGCTTTCTTT	CASSRPESLNTEAFF
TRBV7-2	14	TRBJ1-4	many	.	TGTGCCAGCAGCTATTGGGCCTCGAAAGAAAAACTGTTTTTT	CASSYWASKEKLFF
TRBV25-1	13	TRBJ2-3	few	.	TGTGCCAGTCGAAGTGTTCAAGCAGATACGCAGTATTTT	CASRSVQADTQYF
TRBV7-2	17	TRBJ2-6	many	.	TGTGCCAGCAGCTTAGTTGGAGGGGTTTCTGGGGCCAACGTCCTGACTTTC	CASSLVGGVSGANVLTF
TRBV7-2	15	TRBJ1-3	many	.	TGTGCCAGCAGCGGGCCGGGGGGCTCTGGAAACACCATATATTTT	CASSGPGGSGNTIYF
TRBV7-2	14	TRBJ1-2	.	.	TGTGCCAGCAGTCCCTCGGAGGGGCGCAGTGGCTACACCTTC	CASSPSEGRSGYTF
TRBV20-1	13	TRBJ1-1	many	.	TGCAGTGCTAGAGATTCGCAGGGTGGTGGAGCTTTCTTT	CSARDSQGGGAFF
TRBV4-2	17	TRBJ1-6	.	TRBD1	TGTGCCACCCAAGGACAGGGTGGGAGTTCCTATAATTCACCCCTCCACTTT	CATQGQGGSSYNSPLHF
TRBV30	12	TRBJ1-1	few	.	TGTGCCTGGAGCACAGAGAACACTGAAGCTTTCTTT	CAWSTENTEAFF
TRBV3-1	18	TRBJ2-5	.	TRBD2	TGTGCCAGCAGCCAAATAGCGGGAGGGCCCTCGGGGCGGGAGGCCCAGTACTTC	CASSQIAGGPSGREAQYF
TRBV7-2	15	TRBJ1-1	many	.	TGTGCCAGCAGCTTAGGAGATGGGGCAGGACAGCAGGCTTTCTTT	CASSLGDGAGQQAFF
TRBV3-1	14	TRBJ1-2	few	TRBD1	TGTGCCAGCAGCCAGACAGGGGGCCCCTATGGCTACACCTTC	CASSQTGGPYGYTF
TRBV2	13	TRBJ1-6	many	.	TGTGCCAGCAGTGAAGGTCAAAATTCACCCCTCCACTTT	CASSEGQNSPLHF
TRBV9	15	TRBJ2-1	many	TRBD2	TGTGCCAGCAGCATTAGCGGGAGGCCCGACAATGAGCAGTTCTTC	CASSISGRPDNEQFF
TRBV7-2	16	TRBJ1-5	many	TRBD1	TGTGCCAGCAGCCTCTACTCGACAGGGAACAATCAGCCCCAGCATTTT	CASSLYSTGNNQPQHF
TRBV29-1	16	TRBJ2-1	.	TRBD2	TGCAGCGTTATAGCCCTCGTAGCGGGGGCATACAATGAGCAGTTCTTC	CSVIALVAGAYNEQFF